Below, 5 T cell receptor beta chains from the same sample are listed, as sequenced in a study of blood T cell repertoires in COVID-19. Clones were read by immunoSEQ multiplex PCR, and TCRdb kept only the in-frame ones, dropping some. The sample yields under 450,000 clones, more than 75% seen once. Input material: PBMCs or T cells enriched from blood (not recorded which). These receptors were obtained from a woman aged 30 to 39 who had recovered from COVID-19.

The rearrangement joins TRBV6-5 to TRBJ2-3, with 9 bases identical to TRBD2. This CDR3 is built from 14 residues. The germline gives CDR1 MNHEY, CDR2 SVGAGI. V lost 6 bases and J lost 4; bases outside the gene matches: 5. CDR3 coding DNA: TGTGCCAGCAGAGTGGCGGGAGGGCCAGATACGCAGTATTTT. Translated: CASRVAGGPDTQYF.

This clone was recorded only once. The V gene is TRBV18, the J gene TRBJ2-3, with D unresolved. Germline CDR1 is KGHSH and CDR2 is LQKENI. The V gene lost 3 bases and the J gene lost 2 bases, with 6 bases spanning the gap. The CDR3 spans 13 residues. The DNA of the CDR3 is TGTGCCAGCTCACCCTTCCCCACAGATACGCAGTATTTT. This codes for CASSPFPTDTQYF.

This clone was seen once. V is TRBV10-3 and J is TRBJ2-3; D perhaps matches TRBD2 (6 bases). The CDR3 runs to 16 residues. Germline CDR1 and CDR2: ENHRY and SYGVKD. The V and J ends lost 0 bases and 1 base respectively, with 11 bases between them. DNA of the CDR3: TGTGCCATCAGTGAGTCTCTGGGGGGACGCACAGATACGCAGTATTTT. The encoded protein is CAISESLGGRTDTQYF.

The rearrangement joins TRBV5-1 to TRBJ1-1, with 8 bases lining up with TRBD1. From germline, CDR1 is SGHRS and CDR2 YFSETQ. J lost 6 bases, V lost 0 bases, and 4 bases had no gene match. This CDR3 has 14 amino acids. The CDR3: CASSLGQGNAEAFF. The CDR3 region has the DNA TGCGCCAGCAGCTTGGGACAGGGGAATGCTGAAGCTTTCTTT.

The CDR3 sequence is CASSDRSTNYGYTF. The CDR3 coding sequence is TGTGCCAGCAGTGACAGATCAACTAACTATGGCTACACCTTC. The V call is TRBV6-1, the J call TRBJ1-2; no definite D call. This CDR3 has 14 amino acids. Looked up from germline, CDR1 is MNHNS and CDR2 is SASEGT. With 3 bases removed from V and 0 bases from J, the gap between germline ends came to 8 bases.